The TCR beta chain described here comes from a study of T cell repertoires in cytomegalovirus infection. Across the whole study: HLA-C-restricted CMV epitopes, recently identified, and well-studied HLA-B-restricted ones were used by the study.

With regard to this clonotype: Its antigen remains unidentified.

Study-wide results and caveats: People with CMV and the relevant HLA were identified by cumulative public TCR beta family frequency. Across the ex vivo response, the dominant clonotypes were HLA-C-restricted CMV-specific TCR beta clonotypes.

TCRdb reanalysed the reads using MiXCR and keeps one entry per CDR3 protein. Among approximately 500,000 distinct CDR3 sequences listed, around 30% were seen once. Between the trimmed V and J ends, which lost 3 bases and 6 bases, there was a span of 15 bases. Germline loops: CDR1 KGHSH, CDR2 LQKENI. This CDR3 comprises 14 residues. V gene TRBV18 combines with J gene TRBJ2-7, with a tentative D call TRBD1 (5 bases). This material consisted of cultured PBMCs, taken from culture after CMV antigen stimulation. The sequence was collected from a human donor in good health (CMV status not recorded). Some clones in this sample may be carry-over from other donors' samples. DNA of the CDR3: TGTGCCAGCTCACCCAACTCTCAAGACAGCGAGCAGTACTTC. Translated, it gives CASSPNSQDSEQYF. Based on the CDR3 plus reference TRBV18 and TRBJ2-7, the full variable domain is NAGVMQNPRHLVRRRGQEARLRCSPMKGHSHVYWYRQLPEEGLKFMVYLQKENIIDESGMPKERFSAEFPKEGPSILRIQQVVRGDSAAYFCASSPNSQDSEQYFGPGTRLTVT.